This T cell receptor beta chain is drawn from a study of CD8+ T cells in alopecia areata. Findings and caveats of the study: Lesional scalp displayed greater clonality than normal scalp, most notably in alopecia totalis/universalis.

Germline CDR1 MDHEN, CDR2 SYDVKM. Trimming took off 4 bases at V and 3 bases at J, with 10 bases between the two ends. The CDR3 has 13 residues. This clone came up a few times. Its antigen is unidentified. Reverse transcription of extracted RNA yielded cDNA, which provided the sequencing template. Only in-frame clones appear in the TCRdb table, and some are missing; sequencing was by immunoSEQ multiplex PCR. This sample has around 29,000 clones, with 65% to 80% found just once. This TCR was recovered from a human donor with alopecia areata. The V call is TRBV28, the J call TRBJ2-7, with a possible D match to TRBD1 (6 bases). The material sequenced was NKG2D-low CD8+ T cells sorted from blood. In DNA form, the CDR3 reads TGTGCCAGCAGTTATTTAGGGGGCTACGAGCAGTACTTC. Amino acids: CASSYLGGYEQYF.